Below, one TCR beta chain is given with its context. This specimen comes from a study of blood T cell repertoires in COVID-19. The protocol was immunoSEQ multiplex PCR, while the TCRdb copy is restricted to in-frame clones and leaves out a portion. The data hold 200,000 to 250,000 clones, with 65% to 90% observed a single time. Germline-derived CDR1 and CDR2 are ENHRY and SYGVKD. The CDR3 extends over 14 amino acids. Losses at the gene ends were 10 bases for V and 0 bases for J; bases not matched to a gene: 8. The receptor was isolated from a man aged 45 to 65 with COVID-19, enrolled during active disease. Sequenced material: peripheral blood. The V call is TRBV10-3, the J call TRBJ2-7, with 8 positions matching TRBD1. CDR3 coding DNA: TGTGCCACTACGCCGGGACAGGACTCCTACGAGCAGTACTTC. Translation gives CATTPGQDSYEQYF.